This T cell receptor (beta chain) stems from a study of cytomegalovirus exposure and HLA in healthy donors. Study-wide points: After further analysis at a later stage, 16,951 TCR beta sequences were associated with HLA alleles at 0.05 false discovery rate. Previously analyzed data showed that most TCR beta V segments were productive at a frequency of about 87% or about 30%. The listing of 150 or so TCR beta chains classed them as cytomegalovirus-associated. The classifier reportedly diagnosed cytomegalovirus status with high sensitivity and specificity.

V lost 4 bases, J lost 5 bases, and 4 bases lay in between. This CDR3 is 10 amino acids long. The V gene's germline CDR1 is SQVTM and CDR2 ANQGSEA. The table lists this clone with a count of one. What it binds is not known. In the PCR, 60 Vbeta and 13 Jbeta primers were used. The table came from immunoSEQ multiplex PCR; TCRdb's copy has only in-frame clones and leaves some out. This repertoire shows roughly 200,000 clones, around 90% found once; its top ten account for less than 1.3%. The chain uses TRBV29-1 and TRBJ2-3; D gene uncertain. The TCR sequence derives from a boy aged 2-9 years in good health and CMV-seronegative. Sequenced input: PBMCs. CDR3 amino acids: CSVGVDTQYF. In nucleotides, the CDR3 is TGCAGCGTTGGCGTAGATACGCAGTATTTT.